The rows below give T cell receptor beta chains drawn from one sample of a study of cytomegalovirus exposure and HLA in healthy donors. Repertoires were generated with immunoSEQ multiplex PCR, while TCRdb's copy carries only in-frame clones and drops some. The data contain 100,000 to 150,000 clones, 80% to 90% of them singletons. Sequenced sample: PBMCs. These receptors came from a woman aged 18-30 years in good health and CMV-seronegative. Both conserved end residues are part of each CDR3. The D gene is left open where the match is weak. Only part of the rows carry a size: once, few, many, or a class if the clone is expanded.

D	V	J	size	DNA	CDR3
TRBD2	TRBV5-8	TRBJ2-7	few	TGTGCCAGCAGCTTGGCCCGGGAGGGAACAGGCGAGCAGTACTTC	CASSLAREGTGEQYF
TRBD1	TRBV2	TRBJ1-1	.	TGTGCCAGCACAAGGTTACCTGATACCGGGACAGGTAGAGCTTTCTTT	CASTRLPDTGTGRAFF
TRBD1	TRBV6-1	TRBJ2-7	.	TGTGCCAGCAGCACCGGACAGGTGGCCTACGAGCAGTACTTC	CASSTGQVAYEQYF
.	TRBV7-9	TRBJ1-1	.	TGTGCCAGCAGACCTCCGGGGAGCACTGAAGCTTTCTTT	CASRPPGSTEAFF
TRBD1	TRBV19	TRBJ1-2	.	TGTGCCAGTAGTACCAGACAGGGGGCGAAAGATGGCTACACCTTC	CASSTRQGAKDGYTF
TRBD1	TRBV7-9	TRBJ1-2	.	TGTGCCAGCAGCTATCGGGACAGAATAGACTATGGCTACACCTTC	CASSYRDRIDYGYTF
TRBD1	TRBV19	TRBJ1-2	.	TGTGCCAGTAGTATAGGGGCCGGGACAGGGGCCAAAGGCTACACCTTC	CASSIGAGTGAKGYTF
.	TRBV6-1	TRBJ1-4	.	TGTGCCAGCAGTGAGGGCAGGGTGCGTGAAAAACTGTTTTTT	CASSEGRVREKLFF
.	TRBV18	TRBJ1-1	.	TGTGCCAGCTCACTCCTCGAAGACTCTGAAGCTTTCTTT	CASSLLEDSEAFF
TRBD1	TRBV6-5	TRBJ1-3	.	TGTGCCAGCAGTTACTCGAGACAGGGAGGAAACACCATATATTTT	CASSYSRQGGNTIYF
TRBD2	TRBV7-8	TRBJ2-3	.	TGTGCCAGCAGCGCCCAAGCGGGGAGTATTGATACGCAGTATTTT	CASSAQAGSIDTQYF
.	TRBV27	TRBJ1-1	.	TGTGCCAGCAGTTCGGGACATCTGGGAACAGCTTTCTTT	CASSSGHLGTAFF
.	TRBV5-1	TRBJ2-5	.	TGCGCCAGCAGCTTTAAAGAGACCCAGTACTTC	CASSFKETQYF
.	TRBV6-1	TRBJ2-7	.	TGTGCCAGCAGTGGGGGGCCTTCCTACGAGCAGTACTTC	CASSGGPSYEQYF
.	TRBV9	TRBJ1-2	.	TGTGCCAGCAGCGAGCAGGCGACAAACTATGGCTACACCTTC	CASSEQATNYGYTF
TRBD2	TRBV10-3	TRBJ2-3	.	TGTGCCATCAGTGATCAAACGACTAGCGGGGGGGCTGGTGGGGTAGATACGCAGTATTTT	CAISDQTTSGGAGGVDTQYF
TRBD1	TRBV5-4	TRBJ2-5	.	TGTGCCAGCAGCCGAATACAGGGGCGAGAGACCCAGTACTTC	CASSRIQGRETQYF
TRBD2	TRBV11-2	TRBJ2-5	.	TGTGCCAGCAGCTTAGGACTAGCGGGGGGTCAAGAGACCCAGTACTTC	CASSLGLAGGQETQYF
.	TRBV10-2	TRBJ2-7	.	TGCGCCAGCAGTGACCGCTACGAGCAGTACTTC	CASSDRYEQYF
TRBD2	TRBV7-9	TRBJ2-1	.	TGTGCCAGCAGTCGCGGGGGGGCCAGGTACAATGAGCAGTTCTTC	CASSRGGARYNEQFF
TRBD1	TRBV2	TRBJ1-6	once	TGTGCCAGCAGTGAATTCCCGGGACAGAATAATTCACCCCTCCACTTT	CASSEFPGQNNSPLHF
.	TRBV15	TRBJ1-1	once	TGTGCCACCAGCATGGACAGGAACACTGAAGCTTTCTTT	CATSMDRNTEAFF
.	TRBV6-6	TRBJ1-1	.	TGTGCCAGCAGTACGGGACAGAACACTGAAGCTTTCTTT	CASSTGQNTEAFF
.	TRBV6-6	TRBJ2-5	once	TGTGCCAGCATTAACGAAAAACAGGGTTCAGAGACCCAGTACTTC	CASINEKQGSETQYF
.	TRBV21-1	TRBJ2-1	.	TGTGCCAGCAGCTCTAGGTCCCGACTAGCGGGGGCCACTTACAATGAGCAGTTCTTC	CASSSRSRLAGATYNEQFF
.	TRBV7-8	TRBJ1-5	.	TGTGCCAGCAGCCGACAGGCCAATCAGCCCCAGCATTTT	CASSRQANQPQHF
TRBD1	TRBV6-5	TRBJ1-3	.	TGTGCCAGCAGTTACGAGGGACAGGGAGCTGGAAACACCATATATTTT	CASSYEGQGAGNTIYF
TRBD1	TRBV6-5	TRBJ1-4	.	TGTGCCAGCAGAAAACCAGGGGGCGGTGAAAAACTGTTTTTT	CASRKPGGGEKLFF
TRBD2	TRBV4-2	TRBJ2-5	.	TGTGCCAGCAGCCAAGAGACGGGGGGCCAAGAGACCCAGTACTTC	CASSQETGGQETQYF
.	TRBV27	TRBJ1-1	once	TGTGCCAGCAGTTTTTCGCCAGGTCGGAACACTGAAGCTTTCTTT	CASSFSPGRNTEAFF
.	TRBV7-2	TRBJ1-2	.	TGTGCCAGCAGCCCAAGACGCGCGCGGATACTACCTAACTATGGCTACACCTTC	CASSPRRARILPNYGYTF
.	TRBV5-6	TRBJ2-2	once	TGTGCCAGCAGCTTGGAGGTGGAGACCGAGCTGTTTTTT	CASSLEVETELFF
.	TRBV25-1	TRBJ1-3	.	TGTGCCAGCAGTGAATATTTCCCGTCTGGAAACACCATATATTTT	CASSEYFPSGNTIYF
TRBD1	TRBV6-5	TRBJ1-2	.	TGTGCCAGCAGTTACTCGGACAGGTCTTACGGCTACACCTTC	CASSYSDRSYGYTF
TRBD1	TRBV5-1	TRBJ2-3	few	TGCGCCAGCAAACAGGGGGCGCCGACAGATACGCAGTATTTT	CASKQGAPTDTQYF
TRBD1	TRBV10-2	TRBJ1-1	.	TGCGCCAGCAGATACGACAGGGACACTGAAGCTTTCTTT	CASRYDRDTEAFF
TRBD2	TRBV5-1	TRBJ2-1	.	TGCGCCAGCAGCTTCCCCTTCACTAGCGGGGGCTCGGGGGAGCAGTTCTTC	CASSFPFTSGGSGEQFF
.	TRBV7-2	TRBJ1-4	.	TGTGCCAGCAGCGCCTACCTGGATGAAAAACTGTTTTTT	CASSAYLDEKLFF
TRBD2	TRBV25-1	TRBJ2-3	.	TGTGCCAGCAGTGTAATGTCGGGGGGACCTAGCACAGATACGCAGTATTTT	CASSVMSGGPSTDTQYF
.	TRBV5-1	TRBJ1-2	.	TGCGCCAGCAGCCCGGTTCCGGCGGCTAACTATGGCTACACCTTC	CASSPVPAANYGYTF